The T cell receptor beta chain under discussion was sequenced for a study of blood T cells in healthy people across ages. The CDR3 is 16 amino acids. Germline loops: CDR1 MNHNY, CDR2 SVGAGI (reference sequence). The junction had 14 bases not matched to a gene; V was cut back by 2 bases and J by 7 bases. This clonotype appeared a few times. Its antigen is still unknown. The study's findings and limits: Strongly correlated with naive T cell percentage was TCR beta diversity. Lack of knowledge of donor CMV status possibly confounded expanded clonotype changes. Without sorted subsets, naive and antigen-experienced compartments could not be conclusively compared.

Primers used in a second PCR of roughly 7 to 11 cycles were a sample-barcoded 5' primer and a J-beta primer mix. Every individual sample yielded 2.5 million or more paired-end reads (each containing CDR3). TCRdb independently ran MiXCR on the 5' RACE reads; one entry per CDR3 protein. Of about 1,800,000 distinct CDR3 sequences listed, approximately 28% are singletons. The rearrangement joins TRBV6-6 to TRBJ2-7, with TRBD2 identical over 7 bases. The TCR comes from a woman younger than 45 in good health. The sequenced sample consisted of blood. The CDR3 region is CASSYQGRIAGREQYF. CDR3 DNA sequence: TGTGCCAGCAGTTACCAAGGGCGGATAGCGGGCCGGGAGCAGTACTTC.